This TCR beta chain was sequenced during a study of cytomegalovirus exposure and HLA in healthy donors. For this clone: Its ends do not fully match the called genes, so a read error is possible.

A multiplex PCR was run with 60 Vbeta primers and 13 Jbeta primers. The data were produced by immunoSEQ multiplex PCR, yet TCRdb's version contains in-frame clones alone and is incomplete. The sample has around 150,000 clones, 70% to 85% seen once. The sample taken for sequencing was PBMCs. The source is a man aged 40-50 years in good health and CMV-seronegative.

The CDR3 sequence: CASSEPTSSPHF. The DNA for the CDR3 is TGTGCCAGCAGTGAGCCTACTAGCTCCCCACACTTC. The chain employs TRBV6-1 and TRBJ2-7; D might be TRBD2 (6 bases). CDR3 length: 12 residues. Germline CDR1 MNHNS, CDR2 SASEGT.